The 2 T cell receptor beta chains given below trace back to one sample, sequenced in a study of cytomegalovirus exposure and HLA in healthy donors. In the PCR, 60 Vbeta and 13 Jbeta primers were used. Repertoires were generated with immunoSEQ multiplex PCR, while TCRdb's copy carries only in-frame clones and drops some. The data contain over 150,000 clones, 80% of them singletons. Sequenced material: PBMCs. Receptors originate from a woman in her forties or fifties in good health and CMV-seronegative.

J is TRBJ2-5 and V is TRBV5-1; 9 bases agree with TRBD1. J was trimmed by 3 bases and V by 4 bases; bases with no gene match: 4. Per the germline V gene, CDR1 is SGHRS and CDR2 is YFSETQ. The CDR3 is 14 residues long. Here the CDR3 DNA reads TGCGCCAGCAGCCCCGGGACAGGGAAAGAGACCCAGTACTTC. This sequence encodes CASSPGTGKETQYF.

The chain couples TRBV10-2 to TRBJ2-4; D might be TRBD2 (5 bases). The CDR3 contains 16 residues. The V end lost 3 bases, the J end lost 2 bases, and 14 bases lay between the germline ends. Germline values: CDR1 WSHSY, CDR2 SAAADI. Here the CDR3 DNA reads TGCGCCAGCAGTGACGCGAGGGCGAGGTCCAAAAACATTCAGTACTTC. Its protein product is CASSDARARSKNIQYF.